This T cell receptor beta chain comes out of a study of shared clonotypes between healthy human individuals. The study's findings and limits: Non-shared clonotypes had lower generation probabilities than those shared by all four donors.

Notes on this clone: No antigen is known for it.

The V gene's germline CDR1 is LNHDA and CDR2 SQIVND (reference sequence). The CDR3 is 18 amino acids. V dropped 6 bases and J dropped 0 bases, with 18 bases sitting between them. Repertoires were generated with immunoSEQ multiplex PCR, while TCRdb's copy carries only in-frame clones and drops some. The profile shows over 1.4 million clones, roughly 96% of them singletons. The TCR comes from a man between 25 and 39 years old in good health. Sequenced material: naive CD4+ T cells sorted from blood. Specified subset: CD45RA+ positively selected. V usage is TRBV19 and J usage is TRBJ2-6; D may be TRBD2 (6 bases). For the CDR3, the DNA is TGTGCCAGTAGCGGCCCCAGGGAGGCCAACTCTGGGGCCAACGTCCTGACTTTC. This encodes CASSGPREANSGANVLTF.